Here is one T cell receptor (beta chain) with its context. Antigen specificity is unknown. The data are from a study of beta chain features in type 1 diabetes. Study context: On cell yields, gender and age, patients and healthy donors were similar. Study-level results: When VDJ junctions were examined, type 1 diabetes patients showed fewer insertions and more deletions. In every one of the four CD4+ subsets, TCRB CDR3s were moderately but significantly shorter in Type 1 diabetes patients.

Of the isolated RNA, all was reverse transcribed, and so the sequenced material was expressed TCRB transcripts. Assay used: immunoSEQ multiplex PCR; TCRdb lists only in-frame clones, some missing. The sample lists about 230,000 clones; approximately 16% were seen once. Sorted populations were all over 95% pure. The germline V gene encodes CDR1 SQVTM and CDR2 ANQGSEA. Deletions cut 7 bases from V and 6 bases from J, with 14 bases between. CDR3 length equals 12 residues. Material for sequencing was naive CD4+ T cells from blood. This sequence was found in a man aged 25 to 40 with type 1 diabetes. The V and J genes are TRBV29-1 and TRBJ2-3, with D tentatively TRBD2 (6 bases). CDR3 DNA: TGCAGCGAGTCCCGTGCGGGGGATACGCAGTATTTT. This gives the protein CSESRAGDTQYF.